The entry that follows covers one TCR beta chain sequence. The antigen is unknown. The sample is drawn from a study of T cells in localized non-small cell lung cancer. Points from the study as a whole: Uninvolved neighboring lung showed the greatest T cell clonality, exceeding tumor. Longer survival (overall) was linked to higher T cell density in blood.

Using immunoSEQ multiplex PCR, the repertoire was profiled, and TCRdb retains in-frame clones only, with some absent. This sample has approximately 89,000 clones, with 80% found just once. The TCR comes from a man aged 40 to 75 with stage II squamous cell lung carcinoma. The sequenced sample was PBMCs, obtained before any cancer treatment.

Here the CDR3 DNA reads TGTGCCAGCAGTCCCGGGACTCGTCGGGGACACGAGCAGTACTTC. Residues: CASSPGTRRGHEQYF. The J gene is TRBJ2-7, the V gene TRBV11-2; TRBD2 might be the D (6 bases). CDR3 length: 15 amino acids. The V gene's germline CDR1 is SGHAT and CDR2 FQNNGV. Trimming pared 6 bases from V and 5 bases from J, leaving 20 bases between.